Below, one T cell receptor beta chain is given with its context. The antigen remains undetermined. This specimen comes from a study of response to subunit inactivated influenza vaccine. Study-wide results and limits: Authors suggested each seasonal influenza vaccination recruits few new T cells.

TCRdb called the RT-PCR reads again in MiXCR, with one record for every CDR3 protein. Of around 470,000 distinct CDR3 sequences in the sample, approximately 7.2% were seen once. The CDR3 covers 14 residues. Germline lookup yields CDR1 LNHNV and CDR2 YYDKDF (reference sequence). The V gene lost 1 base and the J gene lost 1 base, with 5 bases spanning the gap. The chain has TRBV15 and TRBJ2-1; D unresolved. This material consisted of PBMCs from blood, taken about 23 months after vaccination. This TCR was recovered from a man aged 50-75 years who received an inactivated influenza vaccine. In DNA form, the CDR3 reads TGTGCCACCAGCAGAGCCTTTTCCTACAATGAGCAGTTCTTC. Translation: CATSRAFSYNEQFF.